The clone carrying this T cell receptor (beta chain) was recorded at least ten times. The target antigen is unknown. PBMCs were collected from a 10 ml volume of fresh peripheral blood. RNA transcripts gave rise to amplified TCR beta CDR3 regions. HTBI primers drove first-round RT-PCR of the TCR CDR3. One entry per CDR3 protein, called by TCRdb with MiXCR from the multiplex PCR reads. Among more than 45,000 distinct CDR3 sequences listed, around half were seen once. The data stem from a study of T cells in Graves' hyperthyroidism and ophthalmopathy. The wider study: Blood from the periphery was taken at initial diagnosis, before any treatment.

Germline V lookup: CDR1 SGDLS, CDR2 YYNGEE. This CDR3 contains 12 residues. V was trimmed by 2 bases and J by 5 bases, leaving 5 bases between them. General study points: Ophthalmopathy, which appeared later, was predicted by the model a median approximately six months before onset.

The sequenced sample consisted of blood. The genes are TRBV9 and TRBJ2-1; the D is unclear. The TCR was taken from a woman aged 30 to 39 with Graves' ophthalmopathy. The chain's CDR3 is CASSVADNEQFF. Here the CDR3 DNA reads TGTGCCAGCAGCGTTGCGGACAATGAGCAGTTCTTC.